The 9 T cell receptor beta chains reported below all come from one sample, sequenced in a study of blood T cell repertoires in COVID-19. Repertoires were generated with immunoSEQ multiplex PCR, while TCRdb's copy carries only in-frame clones and drops some. The table lists about 120,000 clones, 85% to 90% of them singletons. Sequenced: peripheral blood. These TCRs come from a man aged 65-85 years with active or convalescent COVID-19.

V and J are TRBV10-2 and TRBJ2-2; 9 bases fit TRBD1. The V gene end was trimmed by 6 bases and the J gene end by 4 bases; junction bases not matched to a gene: 9. Germline CDR1 is WSHSY and CDR2 is SAAADI. CDR3 length: 16 residues. For the CDR3, the DNA is TGCGCCAGCAGGGGGGGGACAGGGCATATCACCGGGGAGCTGTTTTTT. Protein: CASRGGTGHITGELFF.

The rearrangement links TRBV2 to TRBJ2-3, with 10 nucleotides matching TRBD1. Germline V gene sequence: CDR1 SNHLY, CDR2 FYNNEI. CDR3 length: 15 residues. With V trimmed by 6 bases and J by 3 bases, 6 bases remained unmatched. CDR3 nucleotide sequence: TGTGCCAGCAGCGCCGACAGGGGGCTAACAGATACGCAGTATTTT. The encoded protein is CASSADRGLTDTQYF. The variable domain in full, with the rest retrieved from reference TRBV2 and TRBJ2-3, is EPEVTQTPSHQVTQMGQEVILRCVPISNHLYFYWYRQILGQKVEFLVSFYNNEISEKSEIFDDQFSVERPDGSNFTLKIRSTKLEDSAMYFCASSADRGLTDTQYFGPGTRLTVL.

This chain uses TRBV9 with TRBJ1-2, with 8 bases identical to TRBD1. The CDR3 is 12 amino acids. CDR1 and CDR2 from the germline V gene are SGDLS and YYNGEE. Trimming at V came to 3 bases and at J to 8 bases, leaving 3 bases not matched to a gene. CDR3 coding DNA: TGTGCCAGCAGCGAGACAGGGGAGGGCTACACCTTC. Amino acids: CASSETGEGYTF.

V usage is TRBV7-8 and J usage is TRBJ1-5; D unclear. This CDR3 has 17 amino acids. Germline CDR1 is SGHVS and CDR2 is FQNEAQ. V lost 0 bases and J lost 0, with 12 bases in between. DNA for the CDR3: TGTGCCAGCAGCTTAGCGTTATCAGTTGATAGCAATCAGCCCCAGCATTTT. The encoded protein is CASSLALSVDSNQPQHF.

The chain has TRBV7-9 and TRBJ2-1, with 13 positions matching TRBD2. CDR3 length: 14 residues. The V gene end was trimmed by 7 bases and the J gene end by 9 bases; junction bases not matched to a gene: 6. Germline CDR1 reads SEHNR; CDR2 reads FQNEAQ (reference sequence). This CDR3 is CASIGLAGEGEQFF. DNA for the CDR3: TGTGCCAGCATAGGACTAGCGGGAGAGGGTGAGCAGTTCTTC.

V gene TRBV7-2 combines with J gene TRBJ2-7; TRBD2 matches 10 bases. With 2 bases clipped from V and 1 base from J, the junction kept 5 bases outside the gene matches. CDR1 and CDR2 (germline): SGHTA, FQGNSA. This CDR3 comprises 16 residues. CDR3 nucleotide sequence: TGTGCCAGCAGCTTACAAGCGGGAGGGTTGTCCTACGAGCAGTACTTC. Translating gives CASSLQAGGLSYEQYF.

The chain is built from TRBV3-1 (or the pseudogene TRBV3-2) and TRBJ2-7; 7 bases match TRBD2. The V segment lost 6 bases and the J segment 2 bases; nucleotides outside the gene matches: 10. The germline gives CDR1 LGHDT, CDR2 YNNKEL (reference sequence). The CDR3 is made up of 15 amino acids. The CDR3 loop is CASRPFLAATYEQYF. CDR3 bases: TGTGCCAGCAGACCTTTCCTAGCGGCCACCTACGAGCAGTACTTC.

The V gene is TRBV30, the J gene TRBJ1-2; unclear D gene. Per germline, CDR1 GTSNPN and CDR2 SVGIG (reference sequence). V lost 5 bases and J lost 4, with 11 bases in between. The CDR3 runs to 12 residues. The CDR3 sequence: CAWGPQVYGYTF. In nucleotides, the CDR3 is TGTGCCTGGGGGCCGCAGGTCTATGGCTACACCTTC.

The chain couples TRBV19 to TRBJ1-4; maybe TRBD1 (5 bases). V lost 6 bases to trimming and J lost 4 bases, with 12 bases between them. The germline gives CDR1 LNHDA, CDR2 SQIVND (reference sequence). CDR3 size: 14 residues. As DNA, the CDR3 is TGTGCCAGTAGCCACAGGAATTTTAATGAAAAACTGTTTTTT. Its protein is CASSHRNFNEKLFF. The full variable domain, completed using reference TRBV19 and TRBJ1-4, is DGGITQSPKYLFRKEGQNVTLSCEQNLNHDAMYWYRQDPGQGLRLIYYSQIVNDFQKGDIAEGYSVSREKKESFPLTVTSAQKNPTAFYLCASSHRNFNEKLFFGSGTQLSVL.